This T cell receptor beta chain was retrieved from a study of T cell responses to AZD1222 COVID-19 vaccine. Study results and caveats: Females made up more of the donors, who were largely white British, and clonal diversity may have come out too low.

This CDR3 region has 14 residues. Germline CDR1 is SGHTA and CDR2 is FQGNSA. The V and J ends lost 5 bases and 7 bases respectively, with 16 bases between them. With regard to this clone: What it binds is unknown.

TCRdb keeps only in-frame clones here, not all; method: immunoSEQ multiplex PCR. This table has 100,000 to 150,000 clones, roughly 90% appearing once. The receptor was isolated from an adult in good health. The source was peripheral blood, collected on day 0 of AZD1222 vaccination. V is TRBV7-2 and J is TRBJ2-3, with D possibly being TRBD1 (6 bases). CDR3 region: CASSQSGGAYTQYF. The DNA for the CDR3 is TGTGCCAGCAGCCAGAGTGGGGGCGCTTATACGCAGTATTTT.